One sample yielded the 6 T cell receptor beta chains listed below, sequenced in a study of T cells in Graves' hyperthyroidism and ophthalmopathy. There were TCR beta CDR3 regions amplified from RNA transcripts. HTBI primers were used for first-round RT-PCR of the TCR CDR3. TCRdb re-derived calls from the multiplex PCR reads in MiXCR, one entry per CDR3 protein. The table records 620,000 or so distinct CDR3 sequences, 14% of them present only once. Sequencing was carried out using blood. The receptors come from a woman aged 45-65 years with Graves' ophthalmopathy.

This clonotype has ten or more counts. The chain couples TRBV30 to TRBJ1-2, with unresolved D. In germline, CDR1 is GTSNPN, CDR2 SVGIG (reference sequence). The CDR3 contains 14 residues. V was cut by 0 bases and J by 1 base, with 9 bases left in between. CDR3 sequence: CAWSVLKGNYGYTF. CDR3 nucleotides: TGTGCCTGGAGTGTACTAAAGGGTAACTATGGCTACACCTTC.

The chain carries TRBV6-5 and TRBJ1-2; no clear D gene. CDR3 size: 12 residues. In germline, CDR1 is MNHEY, CDR2 SVGAGI. Trimming removed 0 bases at V and 7 bases at J, with 6 bases between. CDR3 coding DNA: TGTGCCAGCAGTTACTCGAGGATTGGCTACACCTTC. Protein product: CASSYSRIGYTF.

In its sample, this clonotype was seen many times. V is TRBV18 and J is TRBJ2-1; TRBD2 matches at 10 bases. J lost 7 bases, V lost 3 bases, and 6 bases had no gene match. CDR3 length equals 15 residues. CDR1 is KGHSH, CDR2 LQKENI, per germline. The CDR3: CASSPGTSVRNEQFF. In DNA form, the CDR3 reads TGTGCCAGCTCACCTGGGACTAGCGTTCGTAATGAGCAGTTCTTC. The full variable domain, with the rest looked up from reference TRBV18 and TRBJ2-1, is NAGVMQNPRHLVRRRGQEARLRCSPMKGHSHVYWYRQLPEEGLKFMVYLQKENIIDESGMPKERFSAEFPKEGPSILRIQQVVRGDSAAYFCASSPGTSVRNEQFFGPGTRLTVL.

The V gene is TRBV6-9, the J gene TRBJ2-1; D call uncertain. Germline CDR1 is MNHGY and CDR2 is SVAAGI. V was shortened by 3 bases and J by 2 bases, with 11 bases between the two germline ends. CDR3 length equals 15 residues. The CDR3 is CASSYGPGPYNEQFF. DNA of the CDR3: TGTGCCAGCAGTTACGGGCCAGGCCCCTACAATGAGCAGTTCTTC.

The sample holds a few counts of this clonotype. The chain employs TRBV9 and TRBJ2-1, with a tentative D call TRBD2 (6 bases). Trimming stripped 3 bases from V and 7 bases from J, with 8 bases between. Germline V gene data show CDR1 as SGDLS and CDR2 as YYNGEE. The CDR3 runs 12 residues. The CDR3 protein is CASSDGTNEQFF. In DNA form, the CDR3 reads TGTGCCAGCAGCGACGGGACTAATGAGCAGTTCTTC.

This clonotype appeared a few times. The chain couples TRBV20-1 to TRBJ2-3; D is undetermined. In germline, CDR1 is DFQATT, CDR2 SNEGSKA (reference sequence). The CDR3 is 15 amino acids. Trimming left V 0 bases short and J 2 bases short, with 12 bases between. CDR3 nucleotide sequence: TGCAGTGCTAGAGATCCCTGGACCGCCACAGATACGCAGTATTTT. It encodes CSARDPWTATDTQYF.